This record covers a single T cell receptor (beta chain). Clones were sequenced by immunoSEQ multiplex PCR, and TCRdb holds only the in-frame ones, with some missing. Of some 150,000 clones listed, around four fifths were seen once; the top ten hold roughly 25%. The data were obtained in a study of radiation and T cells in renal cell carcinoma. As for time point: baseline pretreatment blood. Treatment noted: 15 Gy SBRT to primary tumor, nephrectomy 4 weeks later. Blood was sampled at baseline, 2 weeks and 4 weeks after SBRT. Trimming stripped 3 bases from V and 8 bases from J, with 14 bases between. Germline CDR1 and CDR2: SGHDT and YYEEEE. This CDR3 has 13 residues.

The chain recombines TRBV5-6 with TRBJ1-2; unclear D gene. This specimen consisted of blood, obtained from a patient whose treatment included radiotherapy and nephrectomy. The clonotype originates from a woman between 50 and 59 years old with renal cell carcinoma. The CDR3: CASSSSQARGYTF. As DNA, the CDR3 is TGTGCCAGCAGCTCTTCCCAGGCCCGAGGCTACACCTTC.